This TCR beta chain was sequenced in a study of T cells in Graves' hyperthyroidism and ophthalmopathy. Turning to the study itself: Peripheral blood was obtained at initial diagnosis, preceding any treatment. Whole-study results and caveats: Blood held most thyroid clonotypes expanded above 0.001 frequency.

About this clonotype itself: Its antigen is unidentified.

Calling Graves' hyperthyroidism stable meant ophthalmopathy did not progress within 18 months. Lactation, pregnancy, other autoimmune disease or uncontrolled infection excluded patients. The CDR3 has 19 amino acids. Germline CDR1 MNHEY, CDR2 SVGAGI. Trimming removed 1 base from V and 1 base from J; junction bases left unmatched: 11. Amplification yielded TCR beta CDR3 regions, with RNA transcripts as the source. HTBI primers drove first-round RT-PCR of the TCR CDR3. TCRdb reanalysed the multiplex PCR reads using MiXCR and keeps one entry per CDR3 protein. This sample carries about 590,000 distinct CDR3 sequences, around 16% of them seen once, and the ten largest clones take around 7.8%.

The source of this sequence is a young woman with Graves' hyperthyroidism. V usage is TRBV6-5 and J usage is TRBJ2-3, with TRBD2 matching over 10 bases. The sequenced sample was blood. Here the CDR3 DNA reads TGTGCCAGCAGTTACTTTAGCGGAGCGGGAGGGCCTGGCACAGATACGCAGTATTTT. It translates to CASSYFSGAGGPGTDTQYF.